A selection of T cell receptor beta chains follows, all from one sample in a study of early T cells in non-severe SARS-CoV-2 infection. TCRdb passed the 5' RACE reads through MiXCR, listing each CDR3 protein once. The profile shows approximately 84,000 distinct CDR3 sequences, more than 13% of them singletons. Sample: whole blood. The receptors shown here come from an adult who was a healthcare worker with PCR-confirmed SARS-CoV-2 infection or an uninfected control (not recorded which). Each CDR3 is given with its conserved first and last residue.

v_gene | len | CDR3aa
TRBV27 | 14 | CASSPGWGGYEQYF
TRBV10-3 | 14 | CAISDRSGAVEQYF
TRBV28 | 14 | CASSFRVYTGELFF
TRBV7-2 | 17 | CASSPQAGGPGTDTQYF
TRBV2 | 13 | CASNRQGVETQYF
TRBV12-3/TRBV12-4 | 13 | CASSFVENTEAFF
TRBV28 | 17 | CASSLPGAGGPTDTQYF
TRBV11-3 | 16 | CASSLDGSPPRNEQFF
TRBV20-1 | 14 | CSASPAGFTDTQYF
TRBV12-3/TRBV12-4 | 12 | CASSPGQSGYTF
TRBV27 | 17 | CASSLISGRTSPETQYF
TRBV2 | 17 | CASTARGASGSADTQYF
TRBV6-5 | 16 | CASSWGGTGMNTEAFF
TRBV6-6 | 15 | CASSGFRGSTDTQYF
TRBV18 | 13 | CASSPVSQETQYF
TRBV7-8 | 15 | CASSLLASGTDTQYF
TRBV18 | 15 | CASSEGQGNYNEQFF
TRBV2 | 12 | CASSTGGDEQFF
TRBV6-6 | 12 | CASSSLGQGAFF
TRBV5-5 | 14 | CASSSGRNPDEQFF
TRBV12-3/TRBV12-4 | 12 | CASSQTRDIQYF
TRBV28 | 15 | CASREQGAVLGGYTF
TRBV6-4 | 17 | CASSDSGRETAKNIQYF
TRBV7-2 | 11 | CASSFGNEQFF
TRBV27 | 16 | CASSLTTSGFYNEQFF
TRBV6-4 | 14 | CASRPGGSTGELFF
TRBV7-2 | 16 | CASSLAGQSSYNEQFF
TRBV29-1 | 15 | CSVEDQAVSYNEQFF
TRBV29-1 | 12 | CSGGETNEKLFF
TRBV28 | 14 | CASTYRRVGEKLFF
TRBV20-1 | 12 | CSAGGRKETQYF
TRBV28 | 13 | CASSLGGRDTQYF
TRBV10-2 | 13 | CASRQGQGYGYTF
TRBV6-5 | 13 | CASRQSGGTEAFF
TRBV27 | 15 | CASSSRQGVTYEQYF
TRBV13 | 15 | CASSFLGPSTDTQYF
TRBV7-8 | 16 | CASSLPPARNTGELFF
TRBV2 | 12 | CASSFTYQPQHF
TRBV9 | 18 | CASSVVSLAGGITGELFF
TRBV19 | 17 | CASSISLAGGQLDEQFF
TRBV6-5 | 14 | CASTRQRINSPLHF
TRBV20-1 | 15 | CSASSGTSGRGEQYF
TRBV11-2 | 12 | CASSHRVYEQFF
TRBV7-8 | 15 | CASSETSGRTATQYF
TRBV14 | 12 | CASSPFRGEQYF
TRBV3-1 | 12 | CASSQPGYGYTF
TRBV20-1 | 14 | CSARVGGSNQPQHF
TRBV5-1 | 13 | CASSLQLYNEQFF
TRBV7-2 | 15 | CASRSIVRSYNEQFF
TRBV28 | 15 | CASTPGLAGPDTQYF
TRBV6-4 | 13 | CASSDRDNSPLHF
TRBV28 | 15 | CASRDPGPKLRIQYF
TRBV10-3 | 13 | CATTDGGSYEQYF
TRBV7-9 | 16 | CASSSMLGQGPYGYTF
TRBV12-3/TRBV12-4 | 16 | CASSLLADTNTGELFF
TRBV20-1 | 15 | CSARAGGRVDNEQFF
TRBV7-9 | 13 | CASSLSVNNEQFF
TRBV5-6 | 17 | CASSLVPGQGNYNEQFF